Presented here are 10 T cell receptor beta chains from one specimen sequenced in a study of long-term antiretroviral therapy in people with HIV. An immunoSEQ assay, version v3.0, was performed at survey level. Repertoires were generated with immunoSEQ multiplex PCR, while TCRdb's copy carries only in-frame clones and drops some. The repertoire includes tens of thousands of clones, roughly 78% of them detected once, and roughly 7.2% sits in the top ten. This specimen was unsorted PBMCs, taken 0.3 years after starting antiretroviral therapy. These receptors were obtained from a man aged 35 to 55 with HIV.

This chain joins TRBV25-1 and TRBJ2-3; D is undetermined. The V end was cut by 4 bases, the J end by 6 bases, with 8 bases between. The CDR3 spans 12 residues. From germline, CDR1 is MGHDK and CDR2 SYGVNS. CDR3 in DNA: TGTGCCAGCAGTGTAATCTCCGATACGCAGTATTTT. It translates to CASSVISDTQYF.

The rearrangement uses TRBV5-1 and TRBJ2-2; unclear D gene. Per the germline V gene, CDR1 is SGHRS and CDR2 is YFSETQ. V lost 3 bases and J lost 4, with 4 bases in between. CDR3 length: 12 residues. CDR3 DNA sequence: TGCGCCAGCAGCTGGGGCACCGGGGAGCTGTTTTTT. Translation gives CASSWGTGELFF.

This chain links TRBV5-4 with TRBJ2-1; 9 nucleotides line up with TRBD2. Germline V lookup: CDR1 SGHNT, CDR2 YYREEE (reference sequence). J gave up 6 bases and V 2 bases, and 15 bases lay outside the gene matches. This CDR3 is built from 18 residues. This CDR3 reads CASSLGPIGGGGANEQFF. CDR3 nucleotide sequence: TGTGCCAGCAGCTTAGGCCCGATCGGTGGCGGGGGGGCCAATGAGCAGTTCTTC.

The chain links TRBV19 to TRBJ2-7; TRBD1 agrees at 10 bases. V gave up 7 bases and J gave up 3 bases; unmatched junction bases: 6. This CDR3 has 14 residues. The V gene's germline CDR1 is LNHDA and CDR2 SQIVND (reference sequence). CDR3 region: CASTATGGIYEQYF. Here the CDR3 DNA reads TGTGCCAGTACCGCGACAGGGGGCATCTACGAGCAGTACTTC.

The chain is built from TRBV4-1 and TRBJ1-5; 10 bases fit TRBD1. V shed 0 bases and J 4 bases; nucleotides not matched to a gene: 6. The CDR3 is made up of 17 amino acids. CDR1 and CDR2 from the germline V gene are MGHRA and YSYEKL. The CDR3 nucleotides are TGCGCCAGCAGCCAAGATAGGGGGACAGGGGTGAATCAGCCCCAGCATTTT. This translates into CASSQDRGTGVNQPQHF.

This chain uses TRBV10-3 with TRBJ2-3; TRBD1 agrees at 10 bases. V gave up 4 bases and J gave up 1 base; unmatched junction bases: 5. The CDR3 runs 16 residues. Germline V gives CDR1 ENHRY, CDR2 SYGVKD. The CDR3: CAISGPGTGGTDTQYF. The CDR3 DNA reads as TGTGCCATCAGTGGGCCCGGGACAGGGGGCACAGATACGCAGTATTTT.

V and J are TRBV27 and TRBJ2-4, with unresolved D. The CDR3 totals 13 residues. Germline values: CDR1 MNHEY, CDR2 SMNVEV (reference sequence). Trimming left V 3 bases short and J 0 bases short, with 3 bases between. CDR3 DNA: TGTGCCAGCAGTTTCACAGCCAAAAACATTCAGTACTTC. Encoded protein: CASSFTAKNIQYF.

Here the CDR3 reads CASSEMGGDTQYF. Written as DNA, the CDR3 is TGTGCCAGCAGTGAAATGGGTGGAGATACGCAGTATTTT. The chain carries TRBV2 and TRBJ2-3; D remains unclear. V lost 2 bases and J lost 5, with 8 bases in between. This CDR3 region has 13 residues. Germline loops: CDR1 SNHLY, CDR2 FYNNEI. Supplemented by reference TRBV2 and TRBJ2-3, the full variable domain reads EPEVTQTPSHQVTQMGQEVILRCVPISNHLYFYWYRQILGQKVEFLVSFYNNEISEKSEIFDDQFSVERPDGSNFTLKIRSTKLEDSAMYFCASSEMGGDTQYFGPGTRLTVL.

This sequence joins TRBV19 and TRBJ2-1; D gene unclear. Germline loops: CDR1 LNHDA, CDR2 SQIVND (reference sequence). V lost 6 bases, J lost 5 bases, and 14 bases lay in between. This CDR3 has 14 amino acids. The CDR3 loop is CASSPYPRNNEQFF. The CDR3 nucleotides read TGTGCCAGTAGCCCATACCCCCGGAACAATGAGCAGTTCTTC.

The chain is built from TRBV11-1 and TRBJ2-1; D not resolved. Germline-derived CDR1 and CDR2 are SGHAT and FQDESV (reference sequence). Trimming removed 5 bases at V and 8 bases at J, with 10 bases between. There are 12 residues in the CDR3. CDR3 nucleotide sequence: TGTGCCAGCAGCACTCAGGCCTATGAGCAGTTCTTC. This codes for CASSTQAYEQFF.